This T cell receptor beta chain was identified during a study of Siglec-9 on CD8 T cells in melanoma. With regard to this clone: Its matching antigen is unknown.

Germline V gene lookup returns CDR1 SEHNR and CDR2 FQNEAQ (reference sequence). The CDR3 runs to 15 residues. The V gene lost 0 bases and the J gene lost 2 bases, with 9 bases spanning the gap. The protocol was immunoSEQ multiplex PCR, while the TCRdb copy is restricted to in-frame clones and leaves out a portion. The table includes 25,000 to 30,000 clones, about 80% detected once. Whole-study findings and limits: An effector memory CD8+ subset marked by Siglec-9 reportedly appeared to gather in melanoma.

The chain employs TRBV7-9 and TRBJ2-3; unclear D gene. Source material: Siglec-9- CD8+ T cells sorted from blood. This TCR derives from a human donor in good health. This CDR3 reads CASSLAIGSTDTQYF. DNA of the CDR3: TGTGCCAGCAGCTTAGCAATCGGGTCCACAGATACGCAGTATTTT.